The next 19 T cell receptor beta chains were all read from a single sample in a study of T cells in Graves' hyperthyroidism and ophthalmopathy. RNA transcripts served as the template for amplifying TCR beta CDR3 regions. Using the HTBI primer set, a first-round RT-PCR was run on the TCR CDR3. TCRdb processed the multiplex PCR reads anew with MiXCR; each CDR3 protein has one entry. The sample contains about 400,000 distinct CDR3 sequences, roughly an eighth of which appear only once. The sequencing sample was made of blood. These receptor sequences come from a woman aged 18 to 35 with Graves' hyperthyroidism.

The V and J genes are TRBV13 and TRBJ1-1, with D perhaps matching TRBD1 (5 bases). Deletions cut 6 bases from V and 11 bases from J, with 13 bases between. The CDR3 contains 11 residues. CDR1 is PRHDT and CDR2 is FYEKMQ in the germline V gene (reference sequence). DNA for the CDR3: TGTGCCAGCAGTCACGACGGGGGGGCTTTCTTT. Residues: CASSHDGGAFF.

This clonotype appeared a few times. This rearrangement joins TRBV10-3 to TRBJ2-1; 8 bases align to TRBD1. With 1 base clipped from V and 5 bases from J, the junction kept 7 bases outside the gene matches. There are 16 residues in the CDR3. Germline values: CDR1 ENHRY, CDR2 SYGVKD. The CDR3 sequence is CAISEYAGGVNNEQFF. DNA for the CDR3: TGTGCCATCAGTGAGTACGCAGGGGGCGTTAACAATGAGCAGTTCTTC.

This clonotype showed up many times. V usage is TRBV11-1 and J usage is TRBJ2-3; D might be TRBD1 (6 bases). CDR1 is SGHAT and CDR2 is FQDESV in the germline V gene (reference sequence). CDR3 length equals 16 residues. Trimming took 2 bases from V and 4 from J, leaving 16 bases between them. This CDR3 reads CASSLLGAWSADTQYF. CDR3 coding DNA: TGTGCCAGCAGCTTATTGGGGGCATGGAGCGCAGATACGCAGTATTTT.

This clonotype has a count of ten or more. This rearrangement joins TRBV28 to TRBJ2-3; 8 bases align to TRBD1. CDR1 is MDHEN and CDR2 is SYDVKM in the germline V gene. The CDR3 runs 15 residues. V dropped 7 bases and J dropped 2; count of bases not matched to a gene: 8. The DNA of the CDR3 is TGTGCCAGCATCTCCGGGACAGGCTACACAGATACGCAGTATTTT. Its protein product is CASISGTGYTDTQYF.

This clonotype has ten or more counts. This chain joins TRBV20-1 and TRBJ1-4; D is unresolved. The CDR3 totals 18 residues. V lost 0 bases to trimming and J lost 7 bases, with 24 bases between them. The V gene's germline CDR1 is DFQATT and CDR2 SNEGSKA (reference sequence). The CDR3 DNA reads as TGCAGTGCTAGAGACGTCCCCACATCGTCACCCCGGGGTGAAAAACTGTTTTTT. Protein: CSARDVPTSSPRGEKLFF.

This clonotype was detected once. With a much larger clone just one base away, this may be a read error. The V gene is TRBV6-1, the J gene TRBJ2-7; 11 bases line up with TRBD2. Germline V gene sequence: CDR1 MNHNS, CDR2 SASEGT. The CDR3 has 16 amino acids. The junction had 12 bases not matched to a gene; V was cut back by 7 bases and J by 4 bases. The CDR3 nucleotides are TGTGCCAGCAACTCCGCCGTGACTAGCGGGATGTACGAGCAGTACTTC. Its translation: CASNSAVTSGMYEQYF.

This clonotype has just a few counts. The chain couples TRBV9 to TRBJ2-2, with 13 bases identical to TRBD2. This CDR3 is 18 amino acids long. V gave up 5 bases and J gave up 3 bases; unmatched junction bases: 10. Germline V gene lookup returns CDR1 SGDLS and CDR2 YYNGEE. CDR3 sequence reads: CASRDGLAGVMDTGELFF. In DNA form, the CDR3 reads TGTGCCAGCAGAGATGGACTAGCGGGAGTAATGGACACCGGGGAGCTGTTTTTT.

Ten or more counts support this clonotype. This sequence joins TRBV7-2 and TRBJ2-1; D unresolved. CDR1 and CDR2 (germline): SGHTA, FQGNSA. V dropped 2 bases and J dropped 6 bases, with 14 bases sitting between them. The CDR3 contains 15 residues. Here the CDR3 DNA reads TGTGCCAGCAGCTTAAAAGCCGCAAGAGCCAATGAGCAGTTCTTC. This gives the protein CASSLKAARANEQFF. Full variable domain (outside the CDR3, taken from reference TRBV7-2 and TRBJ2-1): GAGVSQSPSNKVTEKGKDVELRCDPISGHTALYWYRQSLGQGLEFLIYFQGNSAPDKSGLPSDRFSAERTGGSVSTLTIQRTQQEDSAVYLCASSLKAARANEQFFGPGTRLTVL.

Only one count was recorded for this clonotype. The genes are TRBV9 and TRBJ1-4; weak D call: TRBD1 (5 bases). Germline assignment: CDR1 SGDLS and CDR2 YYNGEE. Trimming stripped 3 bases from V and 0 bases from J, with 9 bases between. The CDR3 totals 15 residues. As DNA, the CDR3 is TGTGCCAGCAGCGGTGGGGCAGCAACTAATGAAAAACTGTTTTTT. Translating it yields CASSGGAATNEKLFF.

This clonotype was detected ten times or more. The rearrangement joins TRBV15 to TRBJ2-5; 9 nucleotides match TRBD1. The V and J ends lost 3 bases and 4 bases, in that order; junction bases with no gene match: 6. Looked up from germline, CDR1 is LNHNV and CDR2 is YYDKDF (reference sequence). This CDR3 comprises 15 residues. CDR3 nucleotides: TGTGCCACCAGCAGGGACAGGGGCCGGCGAGAGACCCAGTACTTC. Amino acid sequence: CATSRDRGRRETQYF.

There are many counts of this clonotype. The DNA for the CDR3 is TGTGCCAGCAGCTTAGAACTGGGAGGGCTAGCGGACTACGAGCAGTACTTC. Protein sequence: CASSLELGGLADYEQYF. The chain has TRBV7-2 and TRBJ2-7; 7 nucleotides match TRBD2. With 1 base clipped from V and 3 bases from J, the junction kept 12 bases outside the gene matches. CDR3 size: 17 residues. Germline-derived CDR1 and CDR2 are SGHTA and FQGNSA.

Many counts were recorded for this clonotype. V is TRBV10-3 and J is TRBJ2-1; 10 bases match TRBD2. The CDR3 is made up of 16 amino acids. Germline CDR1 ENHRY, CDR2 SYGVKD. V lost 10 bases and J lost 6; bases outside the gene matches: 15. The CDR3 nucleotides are TGTGCCACCCATAGCGGGAGGCCCCCCGGGGGCAATGAGCAGTTCTTC. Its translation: CATHSGRPPGGNEQFF.

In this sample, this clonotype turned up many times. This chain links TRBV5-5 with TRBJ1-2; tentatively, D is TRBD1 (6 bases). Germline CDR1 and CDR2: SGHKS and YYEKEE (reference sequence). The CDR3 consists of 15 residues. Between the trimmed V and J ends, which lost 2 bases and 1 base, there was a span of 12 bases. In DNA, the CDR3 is TGTGCCAGCAGCTTAACAGGGAAAGTTAACTATGGCTACACCTTC. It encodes CASSLTGKVNYGYTF.

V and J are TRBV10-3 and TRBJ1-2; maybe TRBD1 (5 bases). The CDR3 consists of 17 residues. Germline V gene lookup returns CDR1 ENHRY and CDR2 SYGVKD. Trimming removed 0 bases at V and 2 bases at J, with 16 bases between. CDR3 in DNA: TGTGCCATCAGTGAGTCGAGTCCCGGGGGGTTAAACTATGGCTACACCTTC. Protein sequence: CAISESSPGGLNYGYTF.

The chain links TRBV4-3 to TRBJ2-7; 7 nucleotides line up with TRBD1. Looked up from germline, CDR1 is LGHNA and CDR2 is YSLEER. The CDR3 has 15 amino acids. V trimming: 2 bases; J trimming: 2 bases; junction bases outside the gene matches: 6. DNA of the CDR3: TGCGCCAGCAGCCAAAACCCGGGACAGCCCTACGAGCAGTACTTC. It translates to CASSQNPGQPYEQYF.

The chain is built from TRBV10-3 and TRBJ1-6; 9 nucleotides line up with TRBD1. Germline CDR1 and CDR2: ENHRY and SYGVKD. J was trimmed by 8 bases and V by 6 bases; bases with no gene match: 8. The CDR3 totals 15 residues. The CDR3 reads CAISPRQGVDSPLHF. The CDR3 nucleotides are TGTGCCATCAGCCCAAGACAGGGGGTTGATTCACCCCTCCACTTT.

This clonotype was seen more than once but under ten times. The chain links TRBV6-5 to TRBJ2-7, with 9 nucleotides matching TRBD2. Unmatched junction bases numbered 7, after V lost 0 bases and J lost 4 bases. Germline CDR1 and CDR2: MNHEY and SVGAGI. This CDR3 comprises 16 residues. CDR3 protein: CASSYSPSGIGYEQYF. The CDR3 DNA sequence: TGTGCCAGCAGTTACTCTCCTAGCGGGATCGGGTACGAGCAGTACTTC.

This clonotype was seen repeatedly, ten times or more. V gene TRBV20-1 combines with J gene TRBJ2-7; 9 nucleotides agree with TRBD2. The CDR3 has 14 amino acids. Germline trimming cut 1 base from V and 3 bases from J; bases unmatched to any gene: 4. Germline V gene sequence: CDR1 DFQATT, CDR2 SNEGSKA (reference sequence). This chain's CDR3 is CSARVAGASYEQYF. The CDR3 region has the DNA TGCAGTGCTAGAGTAGCGGGAGCGAGCTACGAGCAGTACTTC.

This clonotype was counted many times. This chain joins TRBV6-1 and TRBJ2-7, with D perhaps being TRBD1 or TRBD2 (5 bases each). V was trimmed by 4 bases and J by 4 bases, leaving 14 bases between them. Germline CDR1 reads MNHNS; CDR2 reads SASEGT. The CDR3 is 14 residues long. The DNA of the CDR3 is TGTGCCAGCAGTGCCCGGGGCGACATTTACGAGCAGTACTTC. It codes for CASSARGDIYEQYF.